Following are 20 T cell receptor beta chains from one sample sequenced in a study of T cells in localized non-small cell lung cancer. Produced via immunoSEQ multiplex PCR; TCRdb's table is partial and in-frame only. Of about 82,000 clones in the sample, around three quarters were seen once. The sequenced sample was PBMCs, obtained before any cancer treatment. Source of these receptors: a man between 40 and 70 years old with stage II squamous cell lung carcinoma.

J is TRBJ2-3 and V is TRBV10-3, with no clear D. Trimming took off 1 base at V and 3 bases at J, with 14 bases between the two ends. This CDR3 has 16 amino acids. Germline CDR1 reads ENHRY; CDR2 reads SYGVKD. CDR3 protein: CAISEYPVLQTDTQYF. DNA of the CDR3: TGTGCCATCAGTGAGTATCCGGTTCTTCAAACAGATACGCAGTATTTT.

The J gene is TRBJ1-5, the V gene TRBV30, with 9 nucleotides matching TRBD1. The germline gives CDR1 GTSNPN, CDR2 SVGIG (reference sequence). Losses at the gene ends were 5 bases for V and 3 bases for J; bases not matched to a gene: 5. This CDR3 is built from 14 residues. CDR3 DNA sequence: TGTGCCTGGGGGGGGACAGGGTTCAATCAGCCCCAGCATTTT. Translated: CAWGGTGFNQPQHF.

The genes are TRBV7-9 and TRBJ2-7; possibly TRBD1 for D (5 bases). Trimming cost V 3 bases and J 3 bases, with 6 bases left between them. The CDR3 covers 12 residues. Looked up from germline, CDR1 is SEHNR and CDR2 is FQNEAQ (reference sequence). Here the CDR3 reads CASSLDNYEQYF. The CDR3 region has the DNA TGTGCCAGCAGCTTGGACAACTACGAGCAGTACTTC.

The chain couples TRBV19 to TRBJ2-1, with D tentatively TRBD1 or TRBD2 (6 bases each). The CDR3 covers 15 residues. V gave up 3 bases and J gave up 4 bases, with 13 bases separating them. Germline values: CDR1 LNHDA, CDR2 SQIVND (reference sequence). Here the CDR3 DNA reads TGTGCCAGTAGTATGGGGGGCGGGACGTACAATGAGCAGTTCTTC. The encoded protein is CASSMGGGTYNEQFF.

V gene TRBV5-1 combines with J gene TRBJ2-3, with 14 bases fitting TRBD2. Trimming took 4 bases from V and 1 from J; bases not matched to a gene: 2. The CDR3 spans 16 residues. The germline CDR1 and CDR2 sequences are SGHRS and YFSETQ. CDR3 bases: TGCGCCAGCAGCCCGGGACTAGCGGGGGGCACAGATACGCAGTATTTT. Its translation: CASSPGLAGGTDTQYF.

This clone was picked up a small number of times. The genes are TRBV18 and TRBJ2-7; 8 bases are a match to TRBD1. The junction had 5 bases not matched to a gene; V was cut back by 3 bases and J by 4 bases. Germline CDR1 and CDR2: KGHSH and LQKENI. The CDR3 sequence is 14 residues long. CDR3 amino acids: CASSPPNRGYEQYF. The CDR3 DNA reads TGTGCCAGCTCACCGCCTAACAGGGGGTACGAGCAGTACTTC.

The chain carries TRBV6-6 and TRBJ2-7; 8 nucleotides line up with TRBD1. The V and J ends lost 4 bases and 3 bases, in that order; junction bases with no gene match: 8. CDR3 length: 15 amino acids. Per the germline V gene, CDR1 is MNHNY and CDR2 is SVGAGI (reference sequence). This CDR3 reads CASSFSGTGDYEQYF. The DNA for the CDR3 is TGTGCCAGCAGTTTCTCCGGGACAGGCGACTACGAGCAGTACTTC.

This chain joins TRBV30 and TRBJ2-5; 15 bases line up with TRBD2. The germline V gene has CDR1 GTSNPN and CDR2 SVGIG (reference sequence). With V trimmed by 2 bases and J by 4 bases, 11 bases remained unmatched. The CDR3 totals 18 residues. The DNA for the CDR3 is TGTGCCTGGAGTCGGACTAGCGGGGGGGCCGGGGTGAGAGAGACCCAGTACTTC. It yields the protein CAWSRTSGGAGVRETQYF.

The rearrangement uses TRBV10-3 and TRBJ2-2; D remains unclear. The CDR3 spans 13 residues. Germline CDR1 is ENHRY and CDR2 is SYGVKD. V dropped 11 bases and J dropped 8 bases, with 18 bases sitting between them. As DNA, the CDR3 is TGTGCCCTCTCTCAGCGAGTTGGGGGGGAGCTGTTTTTT. This codes for CALSQRVGGELFF.

V usage is TRBV28 and J usage is TRBJ1-6; no definite D call. Deletions cut 10 bases from V and 10 bases from J, with 17 bases between. The CDR3 length is 13 residues. Germline assignment: CDR1 MDHEN and CDR2 SYDVKM. The CDR3: CAISRSRGSPLHF. The CDR3 nucleotides are TGTGCCATCTCCAGGAGCCGAGGATCACCCCTCCACTTT.

Points on this clone: One end of the junction fails to match germline, which may point to a read error. The V and J genes are TRBV7-7 and TRBJ1-5; unclear D gene. There are 13 residues in the CDR3. Germline V gene data show CDR1 as SSHAT and CDR2 as FNYEAQ (reference sequence). The CDR3 sequence: CASSLDNNQPQHF. The CDR3 DNA sequence: TGTGCTAGCAGCTTAGACAATAATCAGCCCCAGCATTTT.

The chain is built from TRBV7-2 and TRBJ1-2, with D possibly being TRBD1 (6 bases). CDR3 length: 13 residues. Trimming removed 5 bases at V and 3 bases at J, with 10 bases between. Germline V lookup: CDR1 SGHTA, CDR2 FQGNSA. CDR3 bases: TGTGCCAGCAGCGTAGGACAGTACTATGGCTACACCTTC. It specifies CASSVGQYYGYTF. Based on the CDR3 plus reference TRBV7-2 and TRBJ1-2, the full variable domain is GAGVSQSPSNKVTEKGKDVELRCDPISGHTALYWYRQSLGQGLEFLIYFQGNSAPDKSGLPSDRFSAERTGGSVSTLTIQRTQQEDSAVYLCASSVGQYYGYTFGSGTRLTVV.

This clone was detected once. V and J are TRBV7-2 and TRBJ2-1; D is unresolved. The V gene lost 7 bases and the J gene lost 4 bases, with 17 bases spanning the gap. The CDR3 totals 15 residues. Germline V CDR1 and CDR2: SGHTA, FQGNSA. The DNA of the CDR3 is TGTGCCAGCACCTTGGGCACCGGGTTTTACAATGAGCAGTTCTTC. Residues: CASTLGTGFYNEQFF.

This clone came up a few times. The chain couples TRBV6-5 to TRBJ2-5, with D unresolved. This CDR3 comprises 11 residues. Trimming left V 5 bases short and J 1 base short, with 2 bases between. Germline CDR1 MNHEY, CDR2 SVGAGI. This chain's CDR3 is CASSLQETQYF. CDR3 nucleotides: TGTGCCAGCAGTCTCCAAGAGACCCAGTACTTC.

This chain joins TRBV30 and TRBJ1-2; possible D gene TRBD1, 5 bases. The length of the CDR3 is 13 residues. The V gene's germline CDR1 is GTSNPN and CDR2 SVGIG (reference sequence). The V and J ends lost 0 bases and 7 bases respectively, with 12 bases between them. The DNA of the CDR3 is TGTGCCTGGAGTGTTTTCAGGGCTGGTGGCTACACCTTC. Its protein product is CAWSVFRAGGYTF.

This chain joins TRBV30 and TRBJ2-7; 7 bases are a match to TRBD1. The CDR3 spans 13 residues. Germline V gene sequence: CDR1 GTSNPN, CDR2 SVGIG (reference sequence). The trim removed 4 bases at V and 3 bases at J, leaving 6 bases unmatched. The CDR3 sequence: CAWTGDSFYEQYF. The CDR3 DNA follows: TGTGCCTGGACCGGGGACAGTTTCTACGAGCAGTACTTC.

This clone was recorded only once. J is TRBJ2-5 and V is TRBV4-3; TRBD2 aligns across 10 bases. V lost 4 bases, J lost 2 bases, and 4 bases stayed unmatched. This CDR3 region has 15 residues. In germline, CDR1 is LGHNA, CDR2 YSLEER. CDR3 bases: TGCGCCAGCAGCCGAGTAGCGGGGGGACAAGAGACCCAGTACTTC. This encodes CASSRVAGGQETQYF.

This clone was recorded once. The chain couples TRBV14 to TRBJ2-7, with D hard to call. CDR1 is SGHDN, CDR2 FVKESK, per germline. V was cut by 3 bases and J by 4 bases, with 4 bases left in between. The CDR3 contains 11 residues. CDR3 nucleotides: TGTGCCAGCAGCCATCGGTACGAGCAGTACTTC. Encoded protein: CASSHRYEQYF.

CDR3 in DNA: TGCGCCAGCGGAGACAATGAGCAGTTCTTC. Translated, it gives CASGDNEQFF. V and J are TRBV10-2 and TRBJ2-1; no reliable D call. CDR1 WSHSY and CDR2 SAAADI come from the germline V gene. This CDR3 has 10 residues. The V gene lost 8 bases and the J gene lost 5 bases, with 4 bases spanning the gap.

This clone was seen more than once but under ten times. V is TRBV19 and J is TRBJ1-5, with D perhaps matching TRBD1 (5 bases). Trimming took off 3 bases at V and 7 bases at J, with 16 bases between the two ends. Germline lookup yields CDR1 LNHDA and CDR2 SQIVND (reference sequence). The CDR3 length is 15 residues. The CDR3 sequence: CASSIGGFSGQPQHF. The DNA of the CDR3 is TGTGCCAGTAGTATTGGGGGATTTAGTGGGCAGCCCCAGCATTTT.